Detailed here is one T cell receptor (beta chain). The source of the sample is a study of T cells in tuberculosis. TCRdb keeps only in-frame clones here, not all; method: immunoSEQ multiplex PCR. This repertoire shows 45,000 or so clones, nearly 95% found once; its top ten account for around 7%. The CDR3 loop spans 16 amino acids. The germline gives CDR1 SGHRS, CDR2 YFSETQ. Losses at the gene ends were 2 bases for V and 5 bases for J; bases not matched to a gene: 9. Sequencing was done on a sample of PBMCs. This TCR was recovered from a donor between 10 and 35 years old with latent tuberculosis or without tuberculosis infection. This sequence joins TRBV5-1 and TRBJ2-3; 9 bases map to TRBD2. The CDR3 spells CASSLTPSGVKDTQYF. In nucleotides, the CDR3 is TGCGCCAGCAGCTTAACCCCTAGCGGGGTTAAAGATACGCAGTATTTT.